These 25 T cell receptor beta chains were sequenced from one sample in a study of T-cell reconstitution after alpha-beta-depleted transplantation in children. As it was prepared, the TCRbeta library received unique molecular identifiers. A single record per CDR3 protein comes from TCRdb applying MiXCR to the PCR reads. Of approximately 630,000 distinct CDR3 sequences in the sample, around 12% are singletons; the top ten hold 0.75% to 0.85%. Source: PBMCs, taken before TCRalphabeta/CD19-depleted stem cell transplant. All receptors derive from a girl aged 2 to 9 with congenital amegakaryocytic thrombocytopenia, due to receive a stem cell transplant.

This clonotype was picked up many times. The chain joins TRBV20-1 to TRBJ2-1; perhaps TRBD2 as D (6 bases). Trimming removed 3 bases from V and 6 bases from J, with 9 bases in between. The CDR3 runs to 12 residues. CDR1 and CDR2 (germline): DFQATT, SNEGSKA (reference sequence). CDR3 loop: CSASGSPNEQFF. CDR3 nucleotides: TGCAGTGCTAGCGGGAGCCCCAATGAGCAGTTCTTC.

The V gene is TRBV20-1, the J gene TRBJ2-5; 12 bases agree with TRBD2. The CDR3 extends over 14 amino acids. Per germline, CDR1 DFQATT and CDR2 SNEGSKA (reference sequence). Trimming removed 5 bases from V and 5 bases from J; junction bases left unmatched: 6. The CDR3 DNA reads TGCAGTGCTGCAGCCGGGACTAGCGGGGAGACCCAGTACTTC. This sequence encodes CSAAAGTSGETQYF.

The chain uses TRBV13 and TRBJ2-1; TRBD2 matches 9 bases. In germline, CDR1 is PRHDT, CDR2 FYEKMQ (reference sequence). CDR3 length equals 16 residues. Germline trimming cut 6 bases from V and 7 bases from J; bases unmatched to any gene: 13. The CDR3 nucleotides read TGTGCCAGCAGTTACGAAGGGCGGGAGGGCCTAAATGAGCAGTTCTTC. Protein sequence: CASSYEGREGLNEQFF.

This clonotype was seen more than once but under ten times. The rearrangement links TRBV5-1 to TRBJ1-1, with D hard to call. This CDR3 has 18 amino acids. Germline loops: CDR1 SGHRS, CDR2 YFSETQ. Trimming removed 0 bases at V and 2 bases at J, with 20 bases between. This chain's CDR3 is CASSLDPIGRRLNTEAFF. DNA for the CDR3: TGCGCCAGCAGCTTGGATCCAATAGGACGGAGACTTAACACTGAAGCTTTCTTT.

In its sample, this clonotype was seen a few times. The V gene is TRBV20-1, the J gene TRBJ2-3; 7 bases map to TRBD1. Germline V gives CDR1 DFQATT, CDR2 SNEGSKA (reference sequence). The CDR3 sequence is 13 residues long. Here the CDR3 DNA reads TGCAGCGTACCCGAGGACAGGACAGATACGCAGTATTTT. Amino acid sequence: CSVPEDRTDTQYF.

Many counts were recorded for this clonotype. The CDR3 coding sequence is TGCGCCAGCAGCCAAGATCGCGGTTCAGCTGAAAAACTGTTTTTT. It specifies CASSQDRGSAEKLFF. This chain uses TRBV4-1 with TRBJ1-4; unclear D gene. V lost 0 bases and J 7 bases, leaving 12 bases between the germline ends. The CDR3 runs to 15 residues. In germline, CDR1 is MGHRA, CDR2 YSYEKL.

This clonotype appeared a few times. The chain joins TRBV7-9 to TRBJ2-7; possibly TRBD1 for D (6 bases). V dropped 0 bases and J dropped 5 bases, with 14 bases sitting between them. The CDR3 totals 15 residues. Germline V gene lookup returns CDR1 SEHNR and CDR2 FQNEAQ (reference sequence). The CDR3 coding sequence is TGTGCCAGCAGCTTAGCGCTGGGGACAACGAACGAGCAGTACTTC. It specifies CASSLALGTTNEQYF.

J is TRBJ2-1 and V is TRBV7-9, with 7 bases lining up with TRBD2. CDR3 size: 14 residues. The junction had 10 bases not matched to a gene; V was cut back by 4 bases and J by 10 bases. Germline CDR1 reads SEHNR; CDR2 reads FQNEAQ (reference sequence). CDR3 sequence: CASSSVAGDPEQFF. The DNA of the CDR3 is TGTGCCAGCAGCTCCGTGGCGGGAGATCCCGAGCAGTTCTTC.

The CDR3 is CSVLPWGTQETQYF. CDR3 DNA: TGCAGCGTTCTCCCATGGGGCACACAAGAGACCCAGTACTTC. The chain combines TRBV29-1 with TRBJ2-5; tentatively, D is TRBD1 (5 bases). Germline V gives CDR1 SQVTM, CDR2 ANQGSEA. V was cut by 5 bases and J by 2 bases, with 15 bases left in between. The CDR3 length is 14 residues.

The rearrangement links TRBV7-9 to TRBJ2-7; 10 bases match TRBD2. There are 15 residues in the CDR3. Germline CDR1 and CDR2: SEHNR and FQNEAQ (reference sequence). V lost 5 bases, J lost 3 bases, and 7 bases stayed unmatched. The CDR3 region is CASSPRTSGGYEQYF. CDR3 DNA sequence: TGTGCCAGCAGCCCTCGGACTAGCGGAGGCTACGAGCAGTACTTC.

The genes are TRBV20-1 and TRBJ2-7; D not certain. CDR1 DFQATT and CDR2 SNEGSKA come from the germline V gene (reference sequence). The CDR3 loop spans 14 amino acids. Between the trimmed V and J ends, which lost 1 base and 3 bases, there was a span of 13 bases. In nucleotides, the CDR3 is TGCAGTGCTAGAGGGACCCGAAAAAACTACGAGCAGTACTTC. Its translation is CSARGTRKNYEQYF.

This clonotype was seen only a few times. The V and J genes are TRBV7-9 and TRBJ1-2, with D perhaps TRBD1 (6 bases). CDR1 and CDR2 from the germline V gene are SEHNR and FQNEAQ (reference sequence). Trimming removed 2 bases from V and 1 base from J, with 11 bases in between. There are 15 residues in the CDR3. The CDR3 DNA is TGTGCCAGCAGCTTATATGCACAGGGTAACTATGGCTACACCTTC. Translating it yields CASSLYAQGNYGYTF.

This clonotype was detected many times. The J gene is TRBJ2-7, the V gene TRBV9; D is uncertain. Germline V gene lookup returns CDR1 SGDLS and CDR2 YYNGEE. With 4 bases removed from V and 2 bases from J, the gap between germline ends came to 13 bases. The CDR3 runs to 14 residues. CDR3 bases: TGTGCCAGCAGCCCGGACGGAGACGCCTACGAGCAGTACTTC. Amino acid sequence: CASSPDGDAYEQYF.

This clonotype was observed many times. The chain has TRBV20-1 and TRBJ2-1; D is perhaps TRBD1 (6 bases). This CDR3 has 15 amino acids. Germline assignment: CDR1 DFQATT and CDR2 SNEGSKA (reference sequence). The germline V and J ends were trimmed by 0 bases and 7 bases, with 16 bases remaining between them. In DNA, the CDR3 is TGCAGTGCTAGAGACCTAAGACAGGAATGGAATGAGCAGTTCTTC. Amino acids: CSARDLRQEWNEQFF.

This rearrangement joins TRBV27 to TRBJ2-7; 7 positions match TRBD2. After removal of 2 bases from V and 0 bases from J, the junction contained 10 bases not matched to a gene. The CDR3 runs to 17 residues. CDR1 is MNHEY, CDR2 SMNVEV, per germline (reference sequence). Here the CDR3 DNA reads TGTGCCAGCAGTTTAGCCGCGACTAGCCACAACTCCTACGAGCAGTACTTC. Translation gives CASSLAATSHNSYEQYF.

The rearrangement uses TRBV5-1 and TRBJ2-7; D perhaps matches TRBD1 (6 bases). The CDR3 length is 14 residues. The V gene lost 8 bases and the J gene lost 2 bases, with 17 bases spanning the gap. Germline V CDR1 and CDR2: SGHRS, YFSETQ. The CDR3 reads CASNPATGPYEQYF. As DNA, the CDR3 is TGCGCCAGTAACCCCGCGACAGGACCCTACGAGCAGTACTTC.

This clonotype was seen repeatedly, ten times or more. The gene calls are TRBV5-1 and TRBJ2-6; the match to TRBD1 covers 7 bases. CDR3 size: 16 residues. The germline V gene has CDR1 SGHRS and CDR2 YFSETQ. V trimming: 4 bases; J trimming: 4 bases; junction bases outside the gene matches: 8. The CDR3 sequence is CASSPHDRVGANVLTF. In DNA form, the CDR3 reads TGCGCCAGCAGCCCCCACGACAGGGTCGGGGCCAACGTCCTGACTTTC.

This clonotype was counted ten times or more. This chain connects TRBV10-3 to TRBJ2-5; D could derive from TRBD1 or TRBD2 (5 bases each). This CDR3 region has 15 residues. Germline assignment: CDR1 ENHRY and CDR2 SYGVKD. The V gene lost 7 bases and the J gene lost 1 base, with 16 bases spanning the gap. In nucleotides, the CDR3 is TGTGCCATCACCGACGTAGGTGGGGGCCAAGAGACCCAGTACTTC. Translating gives CAITDVGGGQETQYF.

The table lists this clonotype with many counts. V is TRBV20-1 and J is TRBJ2-3; D gene uncertain. Germline CDR1 DFQATT, CDR2 SNEGSKA (reference sequence). The CDR3 has 15 amino acids. V shed 3 bases and J shed 2 bases, with 15 bases lying between them. The CDR3 spells CSASIQARPTDTQYF. For the CDR3, the DNA is TGCAGTGCTAGTATCCAGGCCCGACCCACAGATACGCAGTATTTT.

This clonotype showed up just a few times. J is TRBJ2-5 and V is TRBV7-2, with a weak D call TRBD1 (6 bases). The V end lost 3 bases, the J end lost 2 bases, and 13 bases lay between the germline ends. The CDR3 sequence is 15 residues long. CDR1 and CDR2 (germline): SGHTA, FQGNSA. DNA for the CDR3: TGTGCCAGCAGCTTTGGGGGCCGAGGGCAAGAGACCCAGTACTTC. It is translated as CASSFGGRGQETQYF.

The CDR3 DNA reads TGCGCCAGCAGCTTGGCCCACGGGAGGGCCTACGAGCAGTACTTC. Protein: CASSLAHGRAYEQYF. The chain carries TRBV5-1 and TRBJ2-7, with 8 bases identical to TRBD2. J lost 2 bases, V lost 0 bases, and 4 bases had no gene match. This CDR3 is 15 amino acids long. Germline CDR1 reads SGHRS; CDR2 reads YFSETQ.

The rearrangement joins TRBV12-3 or TRBV12-4 to TRBJ2-7, with 8 bases lining up with TRBD1. The trim removed 8 bases at V and 4 bases at J, leaving 10 bases unmatched. The CDR3 runs to 14 residues. The DNA for the CDR3 is TGTGCCAGCGGGGGACAGGCCGATGGGTACGAGCAGTACTTC. As protein: CASGGQADGYEQYF.

This clonotype was seen many times. The CDR3 sequence is CASSPLGTSGTYEQYF. DNA for the CDR3: TGCGCCAGCAGCCCCTTGGGGACTAGCGGGACCTACGAGCAGTACTTC. V and J are TRBV4-1 and TRBJ2-7, with TRBD2 matching over 13 bases. The germline CDR1 and CDR2 sequences are MGHRA and YSYEKL. The CDR3 has 16 amino acids. Trimming took 4 bases from V and 2 from J; bases not matched to a gene: 5.

This clonotype was observed a handful of times. V is TRBV7-9 and J is TRBJ2-3, with 7 positions matching TRBD2. CDR3 length: 17 residues. Trimming at V came to 6 bases and at J to 1 base, leaving 13 bases not matched to a gene. Germline loops: CDR1 SEHNR, CDR2 FQNEAQ (reference sequence). The CDR3 nucleotides read TGTGCCAGCAGTCCAACGGGGAGGGACGGACGCACAGATACGCAGTATTTT. The encoded protein is CASSPTGRDGRTDTQYF.

The table lists this clonotype with a few counts. The chain couples TRBV12-3 or TRBV12-4 to TRBJ2-3, with a possible D match to TRBD2 (6 bases). The CDR3 spans 15 residues. Trimming removed 3 bases at V and 2 bases at J, with 12 bases between. In DNA, the CDR3 is TGTGCCAGCAGTTTTGTGCTAGCGAACACAGATACGCAGTATTTT. The encoded protein is CASSFVLANTDTQYF.